This T cell receptor (beta chain) emerged from a study of blood T cell repertoires in COVID-19. Study at large: Sites across the United States, Italy and Spain contributed samples from acute and convalescent COVID-19.

This CDR3 contains 15 residues. Germline V lookup: CDR1 SGHAT, CDR2 FQNNGV. The V gene lost 1 base and the J gene lost 6 bases, with 13 bases spanning the gap. TCRdb's table, derived via immunoSEQ multiplex PCR, lists solely in-frame clones and lacks some. The table has about 140,000 clones, approximately 88% seen once. The sequence was obtained from a man in his forties or fifties with acute COVID-19. Sequenced input: PBMCs or T cells enriched from blood (not recorded which). The chain couples TRBV11-2 to TRBJ2-1, with D possibly TRBD2 on 5 matching bases. CDR3 amino acids: CASSLARGGRNEQFF. The CDR3 DNA follows: TGTGCCAGCAGCTTAGCCCGGGGTGGGCGCAATGAGCAGTTCTTC.